This paragraph reports one T cell receptor (beta chain). The CDR3 spans 15 residues. V lost 5 bases to trimming and J lost 5 bases; unmatched junction nucleotides: 10. Germline V gene sequence: CDR1 SEHNR, CDR2 FQNEAQ (reference sequence). With 60 Vbeta and 13 Jbeta primers, the PCR was carried out. Data came from immunoSEQ multiplex PCR; TCRdb stores just in-frame clones and leaves some out. The profile covers 100,000 to 150,000 clones, with 75% to 90% appearing a single time and about 9.2% taken by the ten largest. The sample belongs to a study of cytomegalovirus exposure and HLA in healthy donors. The sequenced sample consisted of PBMCs. The sequence was collected from a man aged 30 to 39 in good health and CMV-seropositive. The J gene is TRBJ2-7, the V gene TRBV7-9; 9 nucleotides agree with TRBD1. The DNA for the CDR3 is TGTGCCAGCAGCCCCCCCTCCGGACAGGGGAACGAGCAGTACTTC. Protein: CASSPPSGQGNEQYF.